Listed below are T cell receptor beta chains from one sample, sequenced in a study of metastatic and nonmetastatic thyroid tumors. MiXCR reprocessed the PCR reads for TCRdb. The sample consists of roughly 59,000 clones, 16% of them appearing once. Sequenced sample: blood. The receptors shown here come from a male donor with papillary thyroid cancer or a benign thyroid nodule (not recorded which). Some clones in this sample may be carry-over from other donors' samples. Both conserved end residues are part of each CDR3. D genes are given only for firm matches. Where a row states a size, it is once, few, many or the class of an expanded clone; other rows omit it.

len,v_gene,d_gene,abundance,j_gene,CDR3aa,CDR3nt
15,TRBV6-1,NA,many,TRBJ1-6,CASRRSSQFNSPLHF,TGTGCCAGCAGACGAAGTTCACAGTTTAATTCACCCCTCCACTTT
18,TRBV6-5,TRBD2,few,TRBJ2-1,CASSISSGGAGGYNEHFF,TGTGCCAGCAGTATCTCTAGCGGGGGGGCCGGGGGTTACAATGAGCATTTCTTC
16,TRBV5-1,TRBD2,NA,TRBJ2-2,CASSERLAGWTGELFF,TGCGCCAGCAGCGAAAGACTAGCGGGATGGACCGGGGAGCTGTTTTTT
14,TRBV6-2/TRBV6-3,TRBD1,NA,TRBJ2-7,CASRRWTGQYEQYF,TGTGCCAGCAGGCGGTGGACAGGGCAGTACGAGCAGTACTTC
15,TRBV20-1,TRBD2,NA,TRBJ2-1,CSARDTAGLYNEQFF,TGCAGTGCTAGAGATACTGCGGGACTATACAATGAGCAGTTCTTC
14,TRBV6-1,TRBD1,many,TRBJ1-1,CASSEGGGYTEAFF,TGTGCCAGCAGTGAAGGAGGGGGCTACACTGAAGCTTTCTTT
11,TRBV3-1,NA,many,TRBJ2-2,CASSHTGELFF,TGTGCCAGCAGCCATACCGGGGAGCTGTTTTTT
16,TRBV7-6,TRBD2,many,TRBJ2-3,CASSPRAGGYTDTQYF,TGTGCCAGCAGCCCCCGAGCGGGGGGATACACAGATACGCAGTATTTT
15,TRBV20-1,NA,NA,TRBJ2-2,CSVSSGSPNTGELFF,TGCAGTGTGTCTTCAGGGTCTCCGAACACCGGGGAGCTGTTTTTT
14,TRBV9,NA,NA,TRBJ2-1,CASSRQAVYNEQFF,TGTGCCAGCAGTCGACAGGCCGTATACAATGAGCAGTTCTTC
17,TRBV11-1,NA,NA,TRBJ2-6,CASSLAVVHSGANVLTF,TGTGCCAGCAGCTTAGCGGTTGTCCACTCTGGGGCCAACGTCCTGACTTTC
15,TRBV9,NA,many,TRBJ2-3,CASSVALRGTDTQYF,TGTGCCAGCAGCGTAGCCTTGAGGGGGACAGATACGCAGTATTTT
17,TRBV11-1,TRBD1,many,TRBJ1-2,CASSLVVPWTGDYGYTF,TGTGCCAGCAGCTTAGTGGTGCCCTGGACAGGGGACTATGGCTACACCTTC
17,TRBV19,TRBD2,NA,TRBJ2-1,CASSITSGRGSVNKQFF,TGTGCCAGTAGTATAACTAGCGGGAGGGGTAGTGTCAATAAGCAGTTCTTC
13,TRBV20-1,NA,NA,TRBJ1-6,CSASDSLNSPLHF,TGCAGTGCTAGCGACAGTCTTAATTCACCCCTCCACTTT
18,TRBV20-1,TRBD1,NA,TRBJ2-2,CSARRIPGQSIDTGELFF,TGCAGTGCTAGACGCATCCCGGGACAGAGTATAGACACCGGGGAGCTGTTTTTT
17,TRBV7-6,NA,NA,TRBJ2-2,CASSLDGSWGATGELFF,TGTGCCAGCAGCTTAGATGGTAGCTGGGGGGCCACCGGGGAGCTTTTTTTT
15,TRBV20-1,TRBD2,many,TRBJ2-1,CSARAPRTSGGWQFF,TGCAGTGCTAGAGCCCCACGGACTAGCGGGGGCTGGCAGTTCTTC
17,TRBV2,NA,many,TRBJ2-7,CASSEAGQGLIPYEQYF,TGTGCCAGCAGTGAAGCGGGGCAGGGTTTAATCCCCTACGAGCAGTACTTC
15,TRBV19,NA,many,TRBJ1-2,CASQRQAQVDYGYTF,TGTGCCAGTCAGCGACAGGCCCAGGTAGACTATGGCTACACCTTC
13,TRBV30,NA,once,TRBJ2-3,CAWSARPGDTQYF,TGTGCCTGGAGTGCCCGACCCGGGGATACGCAGTATTTT
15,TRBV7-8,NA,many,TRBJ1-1,CASSARVSMNTEAFF,TGTGCCAGCAGCGCCCGGGTCTCTATGAACACTGAAGCTTTCTTT
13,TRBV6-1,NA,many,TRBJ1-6,CASSEFGVRSLHF,TGTGCCAGCAGTGAATTTGGGGTTAGGTCCCTCCACTTT
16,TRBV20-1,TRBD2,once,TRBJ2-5,CSARGTSGGAVETQYF,TGCAGTGCTAGAGGGACTAGCGGGGGGGCCGTTGAGACCCAGTACTTC
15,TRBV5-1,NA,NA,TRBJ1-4,CASSGRGASNEKLFF,TGCGCCAGCAGCGGACGGGGGGCTTCAAATGAAAAACTGTTTTTT
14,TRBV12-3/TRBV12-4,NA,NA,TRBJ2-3,CASSPPSFADTQYF,TGTGCCAGCAGTCCTCCCAGTTTCGCAGATACGCAGTATTTT
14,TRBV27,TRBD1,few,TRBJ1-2,CAIKNDRVLSGYTF,TGTGCCATCAAAAATGACAGGGTGCTTAGTGGCTACACCTTC
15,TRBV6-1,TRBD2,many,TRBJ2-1,CASSAASGMYNEQFF,TGTGCCAGCAGTGCGGCTAGCGGGATGTACAATGAGCAGTTCTTC
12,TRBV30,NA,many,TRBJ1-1,CAWSGVGTEAFF,TGTGCCTGGAGCGGGGTAGGCACTGAAGCTTTCTTT